This TCR beta chain was retrieved from a study of control samples from healthy donors and cancer patients. Sequencing was performed with immunoSEQ multiplex PCR; in TCRdb, only in-frame clones are kept and a portion is missing. The sample shows 100,000 to 120,000 clones, roughly 88% of them seen only once. Germline V gives CDR1 SGHVS, CDR2 FNYEAQ. Trimming removed 4 bases at V and 3 bases at J, with 18 bases between. This CDR3 region has 16 residues. Sequencing was done on a sample of PBMCs. The chain employs TRBV7-6 and TRBJ2-5; D possibly matches TRBD1 or TRBD2 (5 bases each). This TCR came from a woman aged 55-69 years with lung cancer. The CDR3: CASSSRLGVREETQYF. The CDR3 bases are TGTGCCAGCAGCTCTAGGCTGGGGGTCAGGGAAGAGACCCAGTACTTC.